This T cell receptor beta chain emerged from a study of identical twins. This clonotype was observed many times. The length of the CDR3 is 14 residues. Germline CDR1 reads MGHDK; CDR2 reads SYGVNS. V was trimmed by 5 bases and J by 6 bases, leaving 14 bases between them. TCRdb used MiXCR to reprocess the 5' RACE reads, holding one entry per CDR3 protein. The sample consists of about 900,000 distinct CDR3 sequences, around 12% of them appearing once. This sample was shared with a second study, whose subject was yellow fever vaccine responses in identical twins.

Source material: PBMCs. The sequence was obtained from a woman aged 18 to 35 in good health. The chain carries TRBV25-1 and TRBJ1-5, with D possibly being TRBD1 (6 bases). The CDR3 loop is CASSIQGVAQPQHF. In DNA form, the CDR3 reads TGTGCCAGCAGTATACAGGGAGTGGCTCAGCCCCAGCATTTT.